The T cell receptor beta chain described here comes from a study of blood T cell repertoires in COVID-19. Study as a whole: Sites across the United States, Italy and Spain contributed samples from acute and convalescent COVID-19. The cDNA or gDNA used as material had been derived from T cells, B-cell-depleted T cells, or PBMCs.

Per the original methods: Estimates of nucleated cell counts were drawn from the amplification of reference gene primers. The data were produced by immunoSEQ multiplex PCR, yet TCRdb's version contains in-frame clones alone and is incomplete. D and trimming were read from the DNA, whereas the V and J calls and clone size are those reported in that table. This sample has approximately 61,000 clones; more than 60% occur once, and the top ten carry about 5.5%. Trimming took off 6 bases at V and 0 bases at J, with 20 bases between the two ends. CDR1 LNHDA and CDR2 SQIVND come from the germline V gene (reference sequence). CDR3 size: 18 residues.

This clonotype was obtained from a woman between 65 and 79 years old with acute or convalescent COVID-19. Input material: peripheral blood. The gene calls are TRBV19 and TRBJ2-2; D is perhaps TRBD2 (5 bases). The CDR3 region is CASRYAFGGLTNTGELFF. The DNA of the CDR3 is TGTGCCAGTAGATACGCCTTCGGCGGACTCACGAACACCGGGGAGCTGTTTTTT.